What follows are 10 T cell receptor beta chains derived from one specimen sequenced in a study of Graves' ophthalmopathy and Graves' hyperthyroidism. Amplification of the TCR beta CDR3 regions used RNA transcripts (as template). RT-PCR in the first round used HTBI primers; a second-round multiplex PCR followed. Using its own MiXCR run on the multiplex PCR reads, TCRdb lists one record per CDR3 protein. The data contain 200,000 to 250,000 distinct CDR3 sequences, under 25% of them seen just once; the ten biggest clones take up 43%. The sample comprised peripheral blood. The receptors originated from a woman in her forties or fifties with Graves' ophthalmopathy.

This clonotype has at least ten counts. The gene calls are TRBV15 and TRBJ1-1; D remains unclear. Germline values: CDR1 LNHNV, CDR2 YYDKDF (reference sequence). CDR3 size: 15 residues. The ends were cut back, 0 bases at V and 5 bases at J, with 13 bases in the middle. CDR3 protein: CATSRDPRGRTEAFF. In DNA form, the CDR3 reads TGTGCCACCAGCAGAGATCCCAGAGGGAGGACTGAAGCTTTCTTT.

This chain connects TRBV6-1 to TRBJ2-2; D possibly corresponds to TRBD1 (6 bases). CDR1 and CDR2 from the germline V gene are MNHNS and SASEGT. Trimming shortened V by 6 bases and J by 7 bases, and 18 bases separated the two germline ends. The CDR3 runs to 15 residues. CDR3 amino acids: CASRSYTGLDGELFF. CDR3 nucleotides: TGTGCCAGCAGGAGCTATACAGGGTTAGACGGGGAGCTGTTTTTT.

The table lists this clonotype with many counts. V gene TRBV7-9 combines with J gene TRBJ2-5; possible D gene TRBD2, 6 bases. CDR1 and CDR2 from the germline V gene are SEHNR and FQNEAQ (reference sequence). The CDR3 runs 15 residues. Trimming left V 5 bases short and J 7 bases short, with 20 bases between. This chain's CDR3 is CASSPVGGTQGTQYF. In DNA form, the CDR3 reads TGTGCCAGCAGCCCGGTCGGGGGTACTCAGGGGACCCAGTACTTC.

Note on this clonotype: This clone may be a read error of a much larger clone one base away. CDR3 sequence: CANSPGPGVAYEQYF. CDR3 coding DNA: TGTGCCAACAGCCCAGGACCAGGGGTTGCTTACGAGCAGTACTTC. This chain joins TRBV14 and TRBJ2-7; D may be TRBD1 (6 bases). Per germline, CDR1 SGHDN and CDR2 FVKESK. This CDR3 contains 15 residues.

This chain uses TRBV6-1 with TRBJ1-2; perhaps TRBD1 as D (5 bases). Germline-derived CDR1 and CDR2 are MNHNS and SASEGT. V was clipped by 2 bases and J by 7 bases, with 11 bases between them. The CDR3 spans 13 residues. The CDR3 here is CASSEQGLGGYTF. The CDR3 DNA is TGTGCCAGCAGTGAACAGGGCTTGGGTGGCTACACCTTC.

This clonotype has just a few counts. With a much larger clone just one base away, this may be a read error. The chain is built from TRBV30 and TRBJ2-7, with 10 bases identical to TRBD1. The V gene's germline CDR1 is GTSNPN and CDR2 SVGIG (reference sequence). The CDR3 extends over 14 amino acids. The CDR3 is CVWSTGTGVSEQYF. CDR3 nucleotides: TGTGTCTGGAGTACCGGGACAGGGGTCTCCGAGCAGTACTTC.

At least ten counts were recorded for this clonotype. CDR3 sequence reads: CASSLRQVVYGYTF. The CDR3 DNA follows: TGTGCCAGCAGTTTAAGGCAGGTGGTCTATGGCTACACCTTC. The V call is TRBV28, the J call TRBJ1-2; D not certain. V shed 2 bases and J shed 4 bases, with 11 bases lying between them. Germline loops: CDR1 MDHEN, CDR2 SYDVKM. The CDR3 consists of 14 residues.

This clonotype was seen repeatedly, ten times or more. The chain recombines TRBV7-2 with TRBJ1-5, with unresolved D. The CDR3 loop spans 12 amino acids. Trimming pared 5 bases from V and 9 bases from J, leaving 11 bases between. The V gene's germline CDR1 is SGHTA and CDR2 FQGNSA. Written as DNA, the CDR3 is TGTGCCAGCAGCCTCCCCGCAAGGCCCCAGCATTTT. Protein product: CASSLPARPQHF.

This clonotype was detected ten times or more. The V and J genes are TRBV20-1 and TRBJ2-7; tentatively, D is TRBD2 (5 bases). The V end lost 3 bases, the J end lost 7 bases, and 13 bases lay between the germline ends. Looked up from germline, CDR1 is DFQATT and CDR2 is SNEGSKA (reference sequence). The CDR3 has 12 residues. The CDR3 reads CSASKDLREQYF. CDR3 bases: TGCAGTGCTAGTAAGGACTTACGAGAGCAGTACTTC.

This clonotype was seen many times. The V call is TRBV20-1, the J call TRBJ1-5, with 7 nucleotides matching TRBD1. The CDR3 is 14 amino acids. J lost 5 bases, V lost 7 bases, and 11 bases had no gene match. Germline CDR1 reads DFQATT; CDR2 reads SNEGSKA (reference sequence). As DNA, the CDR3 is TGCAGTGTCCCGCCCGGGACAGCGGATCAGCCCCAGCATTTT. Translated: CSVPPGTADQPQHF.